A selection of T cell receptor beta chains follows, all from one sample in a study of blood T cell repertoires in COVID-19. The data were produced by immunoSEQ multiplex PCR, yet TCRdb's version contains in-frame clones alone and is incomplete. This table holds some 64,000 clones, approximately 77% found once. The specimen sequenced was peripheral blood. Source of these receptors: an older woman with COVID-19, enrolled during active disease. Both conserved end residues are part of each CDR3. A D gene is named only where the DNA matches it firmly. Size tells how often a clone was seen (once, few, many) or the class of an expanded clone, and some rows leave it out.

TRBV7-2	-	TRBJ2-5	-	CASSRDTQETQYF	TGTGCCAGCAGCCGGGACACTCAAGAGACCCAGTACTTC
TRBV28	-	TRBJ1-4	-	CASSSPPPGLREKLFF	TGTGCCAGCAGCTCGCCCCCTCCAGGGTTGCGGGAAAAACTGTTTTTT
TRBV3-1/TRBV3-2	TRBD2	TRBJ2-5	few	CASKSSREKTQYF	TGTGCCAGCAAATCCTCGCGGGAGAAGACCCAGTACTTC
TRBV6-5	-	TRBJ1-5	-	CASRGRGPNQPQHF	TGTGCCAGCAGGGGAAGAGGGCCCAATCAGCCCCAGCATTTT
TRBV5-1	TRBD2	TRBJ2-2	-	CASSAGSNTGELFF	TGCGCCAGCTCAGCGGGATCGAACACCGGGGAGCTGTTTTTT
TRBV6-5	TRBD1	TRBJ1-2	-	CASSHRGENYGYTF	TGTGCCAGCAGCCACAGGGGAGAAAACTATGGCTACACCTTC
TRBV9	-	TRBJ1-4	few	CASSHDGGTNEKLFF	TGTGCCAGCAGCCACGATGGGGGGACTAATGAAAAACTGTTTTTT
TRBV19	TRBD1	TRBJ1-5	few	CASSIGQGGNQPQHF	TGTGCCAGTAGTATTGGACAGGGCGGCAATCAGCCCCAGCATTTT
TRBV7-2	-	TRBJ2-2	once	CASSLGTAYTGELFF	TGTGCCAGCAGCTTAGGGACAGCTTACACCGGGGAGCTGTTTTTT
TRBV12-3/TRBV12-4	-	TRBJ1-2	few	CATKQGYGYTF	TGTGCCACAAAACAGGGCTATGGCTACACCTTC
TRBV7-3	-	TRBJ1-1	few	CASSLSENTEAFF	TGTGCCAGCAGCTTAAGCGAGAACACTGAAGCTTTCTTT
TRBV28	-	TRBJ2-5	-	CASSPTRETQYF	TGTGCCAGCAGTCCGACGAGGGAGACCCAGTACTTC
TRBV5-1	TRBD1	TRBJ1-6	-	CASSLTGENSPLHF	TGCGCCAGCAGCCTGACAGGGGAAAATTCACCCCTCCACTTT
TRBV7-8	-	TRBJ1-6	few	CASSPRGARGSPLHF	TGTGCCAGCAGCCCACGGGGGGCTCGGGGGTCACCCCTCCACTTT
TRBV5-1	-	TRBJ2-2	-	CASTSDGNTGELFF	TGCGCCAGCACGAGTGATGGGAACACCGGGGAGCTGTTTTTT
TRBV6-2/TRBV6-3	TRBD1	TRBJ1-2	once	CASSYSMGRDSYGYTF	TGTGCCAGCAGTTACTCGATGGGGCGGGACAGCTATGGCTACACCTTC
TRBV5-1	TRBD1	TRBJ1-1	-	CASRPQGASGTEAFF	TGCGCCAGCAGACCACAGGGGGCGTCGGGCACTGAAGCTTTCTTT